Each of the 25 T cell receptor beta chains below was sequenced from the same sample in a study of T-cell reconstitution after alpha-beta-depleted transplantation in children. Unique molecular identifiers were built into the TCRbeta library. TCRdb processed the PCR reads anew with MiXCR; each CDR3 protein has one entry. Here the sample spans about 610,000 distinct CDR3 sequences, about 10% being singletons. The sample in question was PBMCs from the stem cell graft donor, obtained from the stem cell graft. The receptors originated from a human donor who donated a stem cell graft to a child with acute myeloid leukemia.

This clonotype was detected a few times. The chain links TRBV3-1 to TRBJ2-1; D may correspond to TRBD1 or TRBD2 (5 bases each). CDR3 length: 14 amino acids. Germline values: CDR1 LGHDT, CDR2 YNNKEL (reference sequence). V was trimmed by 7 bases and J by 4 bases, leaving 14 bases between them. CDR3 nucleotide sequence: TGTGCCAGCACTGGGGGAAACGGATACAATGAGCAGTTCTTC. It translates to CASTGGNGYNEQFF.

This clonotype turned up a few times. V gene TRBV29-1 combines with J gene TRBJ2-1, with TRBD2 matching over 9 bases. V shed 4 bases, J shed 5 bases, and the junction held 9 bases outside the gene matches. Germline V gene lookup returns CDR1 SQVTM and CDR2 ANQGSEA. There are 15 residues in the CDR3. As DNA, the CDR3 is TGCAGCGTTGTAGCGAGCGGGAGGTCTCACAATGAGCAGTTCTTC. This encodes CSVVASGRSHNEQFF.

This clonotype was recorded many times. The gene calls are TRBV7-2 and TRBJ2-3; no firm D call. This CDR3 spans 11 amino acids. The V gene's germline CDR1 is SGHTA and CDR2 FQGNSA. V lost 2 bases to trimming and J lost 5 bases, with 2 bases between them. The CDR3 nucleotides read TGTGCCAGCAGCTTAAGAGATACGCAGTATTTT. Translating it yields CASSLRDTQYF.

J is TRBJ2-7 and V is TRBV27; TRBD1 matches at 10 bases. CDR3 length equals 16 residues. The germline V gene encodes CDR1 MNHEY and CDR2 SMNVEV (reference sequence). V lost 5 bases, J lost 2 bases, and 9 bases stayed unmatched. As DNA, the CDR3 is TGTGCCAGCAGTCAAACGGAGGGACAGGGGACCTACGAGCAGTACTTC. Translating gives CASSQTEGQGTYEQYF.

A single count supports this clonotype. The J gene is TRBJ2-7, the V gene TRBV6-2 or TRBV6-3; D ambiguous. CDR3 length equals 14 residues. Germline V gene data show CDR1 as MNHEY and CDR2 as SVGEGT. Trimming cost V 2 bases and J 0 bases, with 8 bases left between them. This CDR3 reads CASSYARDSYEQYF. DNA of the CDR3: TGTGCCAGCAGTTACGCAAGGGACTCCTACGAGCAGTACTTC.

In nucleotides, the CDR3 is TGTGCCAGCAGCTTCCAGGGGTGGACAGATACGCAGTATTTT. This translates into CASSFQGWTDTQYF. V and J are TRBV7-3 and TRBJ2-3, with D maybe TRBD1 (6 bases). Between the trimmed V and J ends, which lost 3 bases and 3 bases, there was a span of 10 bases. The CDR3 loop spans 14 amino acids. The V gene's germline CDR1 is SGHTA and CDR2 FQGTGA.

V gene TRBV4-3 combines with J gene TRBJ2-5, with D perhaps TRBD1 (7 bases). CDR1 LGHNA and CDR2 YSLEER come from the germline V gene. CDR3 length: 17 amino acids. V lost 6 bases and J lost 5, with 25 bases in between. The CDR3 DNA reads TGCGCCAGCAGTCAGAGTAGGGGGCGGGATGTCTTGGAGACCCAGTACTTC. Protein: CASSQSRGRDVLETQYF.

This clonotype was counted at least ten times. The gene calls are TRBV12-3 or TRBV12-4 and TRBJ1-2, with 7 bases identical to TRBD1. This CDR3 has 14 residues. Trimming cost V 3 bases and J 4 bases; bases outside gene matches: 5. The CDR3 DNA reads as TGTGCCAGCAGTTTTCGGACAGGAATCTATGGCTACACCTTC. Protein product: CASSFRTGIYGYTF.

This clonotype showed up many times. This chain uses TRBV20-1 with TRBJ2-2; no definite D call. Germline V gives CDR1 DFQATT, CDR2 SNEGSKA (reference sequence). V gave up 6 bases and J gave up 4 bases, with 18 bases separating them. The CDR3 spans 15 residues. In nucleotides, the CDR3 is TGCAGTGCCCCCAATGCCGAGTACACCACCGGGGAGCTGTTTTTT. Its translation: CSAPNAEYTTGELFF.

A remark on this clonotype: This may arise from a read error, as a much more abundant clone is one base away. The rearrangement uses TRBV6-5 and TRBJ2-7; D ambiguous. This CDR3 region has 13 residues. CDR1 and CDR2 from the germline V gene are MNHEY and SVGAGI. CDR3 sequence: CASSLGVTYEQCF. CDR3 nucleotides: TGTGCCAGCAGTTTAGGCGTCACCTACGAGCAGTGCTTC.

This clonotype has just a few counts. J is TRBJ2-3 and V is TRBV20-1, with 8 bases lining up with TRBD2. The ends lost 3 bases at V and 1 base at J; junction bases unmatched: 3. There are 14 residues in the CDR3. Germline CDR1 and CDR2: DFQATT and SNEGSKA (reference sequence). The CDR3 nucleotides read TGCAGTGCTAGCGTTAGCGGGGGCACAGATACGCAGTATTTT. Translation: CSASVSGGTDTQYF.

The chain recombines TRBV30 with TRBJ2-5; 8 bases agree with TRBD2. V gave up 3 bases and J gave up 4 bases; unmatched junction bases: 7. The CDR3 length is 14 residues. Germline lookup yields CDR1 GTSNPN and CDR2 SVGIG (reference sequence). The CDR3 protein is CAWRGAGEGETQYF. The DNA of the CDR3 is TGTGCCTGGAGAGGAGCGGGAGAGGGAGAGACCCAGTACTTC.

This clonotype has only a few counts. The chain is built from TRBV9 and TRBJ2-1; 7 nucleotides match TRBD2. The CDR3 runs 15 residues. Germline CDR1 is SGDLS and CDR2 is YYNGEE. With V trimmed by 3 bases and J by 2 bases, 5 bases remained unmatched. CDR3 protein: CASSGGSTTYNEQFF. CDR3 nucleotide sequence: TGTGCCAGCAGCGGCGGGAGTACGACCTACAATGAGCAGTTCTTC.

This clonotype was counted a few times. The chain couples TRBV7-9 to TRBJ1-2; TRBD1 matches at 8 bases. Germline CDR1 is SEHNR and CDR2 is FQNEAQ (reference sequence). The V and J ends lost 5 bases and 5 bases, in that order; junction bases with no gene match: 4. The CDR3 contains 13 residues. The CDR3: CASSLGQVYGYTF. The CDR3 DNA is TGTGCCAGCAGCCTGGGACAGGTTTATGGCTACACCTTC. The full variable domain, in which reference TRBV7-9 and TRBJ1-2 provide the parts outside the CDR3, is DTGVSQNPRHKITKRGQNVTFRCDPISEHNRLYWYRQTLGQGPEFLTYFQNEAQLEKSRLLSDRFSAERPKGSFSTLEIQRTEQGDSAMYLCASSLGQVYGYTFGSGTRLTVV.

The genes are TRBV27 and TRBJ2-1, with D possibly being TRBD1 (5 bases). The CDR3 is made up of 13 amino acids. Germline V gives CDR1 MNHEY, CDR2 SMNVEV (reference sequence). Trimming cost V 6 bases and J 3 bases, with 9 bases left between them. For the CDR3, the DNA is TGTGCCAGCAGGTGGCAGGGCTACAATGAGCAGTTCTTC. Protein product: CASRWQGYNEQFF.

This clonotype has ten or more counts. The chain employs TRBV7-8 and TRBJ2-3; D gene uncertain. V dropped 0 bases and J dropped 1 base, with 8 bases sitting between them. Germline V gene sequence: CDR1 SGHVS, CDR2 FQNEAQ. CDR3 size: 15 residues. This CDR3 is CASSLAGTGTDTQYF. CDR3 bases: TGTGCCAGCAGCTTAGCGGGTACTGGCACAGATACGCAGTATTTT.

This clonotype has ten or more counts. Written as DNA, the CDR3 is TGTGCCAGCAGCCCCGGAAACACGGGCGGGGAGCTGTTTTTT. This sequence encodes CASSPGNTGGELFF. V gene TRBV7-9 combines with J gene TRBJ2-2; no firm D call. The CDR3 runs to 14 residues. Between the trimmed V and J ends, which lost 5 bases and 7 bases, there was a span of 14 bases. Per the germline V gene, CDR1 is SEHNR and CDR2 is FQNEAQ (reference sequence).

Only a few counts were recorded for this clonotype. The V call is TRBV4-1, the J call TRBJ1-5; D is undetermined. V lost 1 base, J lost 3 bases, and 7 bases lay in between. The V gene's germline CDR1 is MGHRA and CDR2 YSYEKL. The CDR3 runs 14 residues. This chain's CDR3 is CASSQVALNQPQHF. DNA for the CDR3: TGCGCCAGCAGCCAAGTTGCCCTCAATCAGCCCCAGCATTTT.

For this clonotype: One base away lies a much larger clone, so this may be a sequencing read error. The gene calls are TRBV10-3 and TRBJ2-5; D is undetermined. The end of the DNA is better explained by TRBJ2-1, so the J call may be wrong. From germline, CDR1 is ENHRY and CDR2 SYGVKD. The CDR3 is made up of 12 amino acids. The CDR3 spells CAISDGQETQFF. In DNA, the CDR3 is TGTGCCATCAGTGACGGTCAAGAGACCCAGTTCTTC.

This clonotype was detected a few times. The rearrangement uses TRBV18 and TRBJ2-1, with a weak D call TRBD1 (5 bases). CDR3 length equals 16 residues. The germline V gene has CDR1 KGHSH and CDR2 LQKENI. Trimming removed 4 bases from V and 3 bases from J, with 16 bases in between. Here the CDR3 reads CASSQGMVAIYNEQFF. The CDR3 DNA is TGTGCCAGCTCACAGGGGATGGTCGCCATCTACAATGAGCAGTTCTTC.

V usage is TRBV11-2 and J usage is TRBJ2-1; 7 bases align to TRBD2. Unmatched junction bases numbered 12, after V lost 7 bases and J lost 6 bases. Germline loops: CDR1 SGHAT, CDR2 FQNNGV. CDR3 length equals 15 residues. CDR3 DNA: TGTGCCAGCATCCGATCCTGGGGGGGAACCAATGAGCAGTTCTTC. Encoded protein: CASIRSWGGTNEQFF.

This sequence joins TRBV28 and TRBJ2-2, with 8 bases identical to TRBD2. The CDR3 covers 15 residues. Per germline, CDR1 MDHEN and CDR2 SYDVKM. J gave up 3 bases and V 3 bases, and 3 bases lay outside the gene matches. The CDR3 DNA reads as TGTGCCAGCAGTTTGGTACTAGCGGACACCGGGGAGCTGTTTTTT. Translation: CASSLVLADTGELFF.

The CDR3 is CAIGTEQFF. The DNA of the CDR3 is TGTGCCATCGGGACTGAGCAGTTCTTC. V is TRBV10-3 and J is TRBJ2-1; tentatively, D is TRBD1 or TRBD2 (5 bases each). Germline V CDR1 and CDR2: ENHRY, SYGVKD. The V end was cut by 8 bases, the J end by 9 bases, with 5 bases between. This CDR3 spans 9 amino acids.

The chain uses TRBV29-1 and TRBJ1-2; D unclear. CDR1 and CDR2 (germline): SQVTM, ANQGSEA. V lost 0 bases and J 8 bases, leaving 16 bases between the germline ends. The CDR3 totals 14 residues. The CDR3, as DNA: TGCAGCGTTGAAGAAGGGAAAGCGGCCTCGGGCTACACCTTC. This sequence encodes CSVEEGKAASGYTF.

The chain uses TRBV5-6 and TRBJ2-6, with D perhaps TRBD1 (5 bases). CDR1 SGHDT and CDR2 YYEEEE come from the germline V gene. The CDR3 totals 16 residues. Trimming took off 0 bases at V and 0 bases at J, with 7 bases between the two ends. CDR3 nucleotide sequence: TGTGCCAGCAGCTTGGACAGGCACTCTGGGGCCAACGTCCTGACTTTC. This codes for CASSLDRHSGANVLTF.